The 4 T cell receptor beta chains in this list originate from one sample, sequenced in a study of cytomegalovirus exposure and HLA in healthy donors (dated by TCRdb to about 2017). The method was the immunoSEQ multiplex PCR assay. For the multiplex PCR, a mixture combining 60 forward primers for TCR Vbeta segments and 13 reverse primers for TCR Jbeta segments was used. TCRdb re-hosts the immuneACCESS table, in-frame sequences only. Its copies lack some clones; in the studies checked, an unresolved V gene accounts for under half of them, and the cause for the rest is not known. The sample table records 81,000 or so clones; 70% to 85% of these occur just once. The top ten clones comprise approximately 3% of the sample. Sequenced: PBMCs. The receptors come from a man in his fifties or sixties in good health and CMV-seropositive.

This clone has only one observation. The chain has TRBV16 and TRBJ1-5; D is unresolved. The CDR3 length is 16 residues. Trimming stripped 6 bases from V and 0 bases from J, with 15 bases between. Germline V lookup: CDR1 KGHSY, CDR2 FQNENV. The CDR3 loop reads CASRLGTGNSNQPQHF. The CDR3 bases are TGTGCCAGCAGACTTGGAACGGGGAATAGCAATCAGCCCCAGCATTTT.

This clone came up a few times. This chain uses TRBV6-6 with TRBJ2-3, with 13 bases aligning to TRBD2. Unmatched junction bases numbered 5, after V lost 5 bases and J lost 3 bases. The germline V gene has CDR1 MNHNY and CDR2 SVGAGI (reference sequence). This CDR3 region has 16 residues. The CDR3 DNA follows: TGTGCCAGCAGTCCCGGACTAGCGGGAGTTACAGATACGCAGTATTTT. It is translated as CASSPGLAGVTDTQYF.

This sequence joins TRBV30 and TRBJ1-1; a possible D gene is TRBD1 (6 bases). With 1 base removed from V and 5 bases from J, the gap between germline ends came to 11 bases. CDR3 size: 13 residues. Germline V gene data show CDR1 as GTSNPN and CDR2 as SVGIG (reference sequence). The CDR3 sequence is CAWSGQGLTEAFF. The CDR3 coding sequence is TGTGCCTGGAGTGGCCAGGGGCTTACTGAAGCTTTCTTT.

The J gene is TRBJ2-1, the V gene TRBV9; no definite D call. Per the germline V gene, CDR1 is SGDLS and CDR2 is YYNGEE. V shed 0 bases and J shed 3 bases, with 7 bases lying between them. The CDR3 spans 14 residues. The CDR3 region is CASSVANSYNEQFF. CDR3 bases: TGTGCCAGCAGCGTAGCTAACAGCTACAATGAGCAGTTCTTC.